The present TCR beta chain was sequenced within a study of T cells in Graves' hyperthyroidism and ophthalmopathy. The junction had 7 bases not matched to a gene; V was cut back by 4 bases and J by 10 bases. Germline values: CDR1 MGHDK, CDR2 SYGVNS. The CDR3 has 15 residues. Authors of the study amplified TCR beta CDR3 regions from RNA transcripts. HTBI primers were used for first-round RT-PCR of the TCR CDR3. TCRdb re-derived calls from the multiplex PCR reads in MiXCR, one entry per CDR3 protein. Of around 800,000 distinct CDR3 sequences listed, more than 30% were seen once; the top ten hold 7% to 10%.

The sequenced sample consisted of blood. The sequence was collected from a man aged 18 to 30 with Graves' hyperthyroidism. V usage is TRBV25-1 and J usage is TRBJ1-6, with TRBD1 matching over 10 bases. The CDR3 spells CASSGSGTGESPLHF. CDR3 coding DNA: TGTGCCAGCAGTGGATCCGGGACAGGGGAATCACCCCTCCACTTT.